This TCR beta chain appears in the sequencing data of a study of T cell responses to AZD1222 COVID-19 vaccine (TCRdb year 2021). General notes on the study: Because spike-specific TCR depth and breadth did not differ between the two schedules, AZD1222 recipients who got a second dose at roughly 4 weeks were pooled with those who got a second dose at roughly 12 weeks. TCR sequencing was performed for fewer than 250 trial participants, of whom approximately 200 were given two doses of AZD1222 and some 25 were given two doses of MenACWY control vaccine. Enrollment into the trials was organized by age into subgroups of 18-55, 56-69 and 70-plus years, and those subgroups contained about 160, 30 and 59 TCR-sequenced participants, respectively.

The study at large found these results: Participants were mostly white British and included more females than males, and it was suggested by the authors that clonal diversity may have been underestimated. Only a handful of AZD1222 recipients were SARS-CoV-2 seropositive at baseline, limiting conclusions about previously exposed vaccinees. Epitopes outside the regions mutated in the B.1.351 and B.1.1.7 variants were reportedly recognized by nearly half of the unique spike-specific TCRs. The 56-69-year group was small, and its depth increase did not reach significance, likely because of low power. After two AZD1222 doses, spike-specific TCR breadth and depth were significantly higher than at day 0 and than in MenACWY recipients. Vaccine-associated CD4 TCRs spanned the whole spike protein, with dominant responses in regions 160-218 and 743-854. Because no samples from the day 14 peak response were available, repertoires could be characterized only after the peak T cell response.

What this sample's time point label stands for: baseline before first vaccination. Vaccinee samples were obtained from the UK trials COV001 and COV002, which included a single-blind randomized controlled phase 2/3 trial of AZD1222 (ChAdOx1 nCoV-19) in healthy adults. For TCRbeta chain sequencing, PBMC samples from trial participants were taken at day 0 and at day 28 after the second dose. The CDR3 regions of human TCRbeta chains were analyzed by immunosequencing. As for how the authors treated the data: Repertoire TCRs were checked for matches against a reference library of SARS-CoV-2-specific TCRs that had been generated using the MIRA antigen-specificity platform. Breadth meant the fraction of unique TCRs that were SARS-CoV-2-associated, whereas depth meant the fraction of total T cells that were SARS-CoV-2-associated. Each spike-specific TCR was assigned to its reactive spike region and to a CD4 or CD8 class using the MIRA data. Log10-transformed breadth and depth values were compared by one-way ANOVA with Sidak's multiple comparisons tests. The source is immuneACCESS, and TCRdb retained only in-frame sequences with V and J called. Part of the clones is not carried over; for the studies checked, unresolved V genes explain less than half of this, and the remainder is unexplained. V and J calls and clone size come straight from that table; D and trimming were deduced from the DNA. The sample table shows 65,000 to 95,000 clones, and around 84% are seen once. The ten largest make up 20% to 25% of the sample.

Notes on this clone: Its target antigen remains unknown. The record has no base qualities; no much larger clone is one base away.

CDR1 LGHDT and CDR2 YNNKEL were looked up in the germline V gene (reference sequence). V is shortened by 4 bases, J by 4 bases, and the region joining them spans 16 bases. The CDR3 spans 15 residues, from the cysteine through the phenylalanine. Only the CDR3 region is kept as DNA, spanning 45 bases read in frame from base 1. The clonotype comes from an adult in good health. This chain is built from TRBV3-1 (or the pseudogene TRBV3-2) and TRBJ1-1; D gene: possibly TRBD1, on 5 matching bases. The source was peripheral blood, collected on day 0 of AZD1222 vaccination. The CDR3 reads as follows: CASSLGPGEGTEAFF. The bases read TGTGCCAGCAGCCTGGGACCGGGGGAAGGCACTGAAGCTTTCTTT.